The 10 T cell receptor beta chains listed next were all sequenced from one sample in a study of shared clonotypes between healthy human individuals. The data were produced by immunoSEQ multiplex PCR, yet TCRdb's version contains in-frame clones alone and is incomplete. The sample has about 470,000 clones, about 85% seen once. Sequencing input: PBMCs. The receptors were gathered from a woman aged 40 to 49 in good health. Some clones in this sample may be carry-over from other donors' samples.

This clone was detected a few times. Within the sample, other DNA sequences also encode this same CDR3. The J gene is TRBJ2-5, the V gene TRBV5-4; no clear D gene. V was shortened by 4 bases and J by 0 bases, with 7 bases between the two germline ends. The germline CDR1 and CDR2 sequences are SGHNT and YYREEE (reference sequence). This CDR3 comprises 13 residues. The CDR3 sequence is CASSGEYQETQYF. CDR3 nucleotide sequence: TGTGCCAGCAGCGGCGAGTACCAAGAGACCCAGTACTTC. Variable domain in full (rest from reference TRBV5-4 and TRBJ2-5): ETGVTQSPTHLIKTRGQQVTLRCSSQSGHNTVSWYQQALGQGPQFIFQYYREEENGRGNFPPRFSGLQFPNYSSELNVNALELDDSALYLCASSGEYQETQYFGPGTRLLVL.

This clone was detected once. The rearrangement links TRBV28 to TRBJ1-1; TRBD1 matches 11 bases. The junction had 7 bases not matched to a gene; V was cut back by 7 bases and J by 3 bases. This CDR3 contains 15 residues. Per the germline V gene, CDR1 is MDHEN and CDR2 is SYDVKM. In DNA form, the CDR3 reads TGTGCCAGCACCTTAGGGGGACAGGGGGACACTGAAGCTTTCTTT. This sequence encodes CASTLGGQGDTEAFF.

The rearrangement uses TRBV28 and TRBJ1-4; D is possibly TRBD1 (5 bases). Germline assignment: CDR1 MDHEN and CDR2 SYDVKM. Trimming removed 5 bases from V and 8 bases from J, with 18 bases in between. CDR3 size: 15 residues. The CDR3 is CASSTSGPRREKLFF. CDR3 nucleotide sequence: TGTGCCAGCAGTACCTCGGGGCCCCGGAGGGAAAAACTGTTTTTT.

The V call is TRBV7-8, the J call TRBJ2-5; possible D gene TRBD2, 5 bases. The length of the CDR3 is 15 residues. The germline gives CDR1 SGHVS, CDR2 FQNEAQ. Trimming removed 1 base from V and 5 bases from J, with 14 bases in between. CDR3: CASSLEAGRQETQYF. As DNA, the CDR3 is TGTGCCAGCAGCTTAGAGGCGGGCCGGCAGGAGACCCAGTACTTC.

The V and J genes are TRBV2 and TRBJ2-7, with 9 bases aligning to TRBD2. Germline CDR1 and CDR2: SNHLY and FYNNEI. The CDR3 is made up of 14 amino acids. V was clipped by 4 bases and J by 4 bases; unmatched bases: 5. CDR3 in amino acids: CASSVRLAAYEQYF. CDR3 nucleotides: TGTGCCAGCAGTGTGCGACTAGCGGCGTACGAGCAGTACTTC.

CDR3 residues: CASSPGTSGRYNEQFF. The CDR3 nucleotides are TGTGCCAGCAGCCCCGGGACTAGCGGGAGGTATAATGAGCAGTTCTTC. The rearrangement links TRBV28 to TRBJ2-1, with 15 nucleotides matching TRBD2. Germline V CDR1 and CDR2: MDHEN, SYDVKM. The CDR3 is 16 residues long. J lost 7 bases, V lost 6 bases, and 7 bases had no gene match.

This clone was seen once. This chain connects TRBV28 to TRBJ2-7; 13 bases match TRBD2. The CDR3 spans 15 residues. Germline loops: CDR1 MDHEN, CDR2 SYDVKM. Trimming took 5 bases from V and 8 from J; bases not matched to a gene: 9. The CDR3 sequence is CASSRPGLAGNKQYF. The CDR3 nucleotides are TGTGCCAGCAGTAGGCCGGGACTAGCGGGAAATAAGCAGTACTTC.

The chain carries TRBV6-6 and TRBJ2-1, with D tentatively TRBD2 (6 bases). This CDR3 has 14 amino acids. V lost 2 bases, J lost 10 bases, and 15 bases lay in between. Germline V gene data show CDR1 as MNHNY and CDR2 as SVGAGI (reference sequence). The CDR3, as DNA: TGTGCCAGCAGTTACGGTTACTCTGGGAGGGAGCAGTTCTTC. Protein: CASSYGYSGREQFF.

This clone has just a few counts. The rearrangement links TRBV10-3 to TRBJ1-3; no clear D. CDR3 length: 14 amino acids. CDR1 and CDR2 (germline): ENHRY, SYGVKD. The V gene lost 11 bases and the J gene lost 1 base, with 15 bases spanning the gap. The CDR3 is CASSGRQSGNTIYF. The CDR3 DNA is TGTGCCTCATCAGGACGGCAATCTGGAAACACCATATATTTT.

The J gene is TRBJ1-1, the V gene TRBV5-1, with D perhaps matching TRBD1 (6 bases). The CDR3 is 14 amino acids. CDR1 and CDR2 from the germline V gene are SGHRS and YFSETQ. V lost 4 bases and J 1 base, leaving 11 bases between the germline ends. For the CDR3, the DNA is TGCGCCAGCAGCCTCAGGACAGCGAACACTGAAGCTTTCTTT. It translates to CASSLRTANTEAFF.